These 8 T cell receptor beta chains came from one sample sequenced in a study of vaccination effects on CD4 cells after COVID-19. After expansion with viral peptide pools in the ViraFEST assay, antigen-specific CD4+ T cells were sequenced. With roughly 10 days of culture completed, CD4+ T cells were isolated. Each participant received a vaccine that was either BNT162b2 or mRNA-1273, given as two doses. The antigens for these receptors are not known. Some clones are missing from TCRdb's copy, which holds only in-frame ones; the method was immunoSEQ multiplex PCR. The table lists 25,000 to 35,000 clones, about 70% of them singletons. This sample comprised CD4+ T cells from PBMCs cultured with HCoV-NL63 spike peptides, obtained after COVID-19 vaccination. These receptors originate from a human donor who received a COVID-19 vaccine.

The chain links TRBV7-9 to TRBJ2-1; D gene unclear. The V end was cut by 4 bases, the J end by 6 bases, with 7 bases between. CDR1 is SEHNR and CDR2 is FQNEAQ in the germline V gene (reference sequence). The length of the CDR3 is 12 residues. CDR3 sequence: CASSYAANEQFF. The CDR3 DNA reads as TGTGCCAGCAGCTACGCCGCCAATGAGCAGTTCTTC.

The chain is built from TRBV3-1 (or the pseudogene TRBV3-2) and TRBJ2-7; the D is unclear. The CDR3 is made up of 11 amino acids. V lost 2 bases and J 1 base, leaving 0 bases between the germline ends. Looked up from germline, CDR1 is LGHDT and CDR2 is YNNKEL (reference sequence). For the CDR3, the DNA is TGTGCCAGCAGCCAATCCTACGAGCAGTACTTC. Its protein product is CASSQSYEQYF.

This clone turned up a few times. This chain joins TRBV6-5 and TRBJ2-2; possibly TRBD1 for D (6 bases). V was trimmed by 8 bases and J by 3 bases, leaving 13 bases between them. Germline-derived CDR1 and CDR2 are MNHEY and SVGAGI. This CDR3 is built from 14 residues. DNA for the CDR3: TGTGCCAGCGTTGACACAGGGTACACCGGGGAGCTGTTTTTT. This sequence encodes CASVDTGYTGELFF.

This clone was seen more than once but under ten times. V usage is TRBV19 and J usage is TRBJ1-3; perhaps TRBD1 as D (6 bases). The CDR3 contains 15 residues. Trimming shortened V by 7 bases and J by 8 bases, and 21 bases separated the two germline ends. Germline-derived CDR1 and CDR2 are LNHDA and SQIVND (reference sequence). The CDR3 bases are TGTGCCAGTACCTCGAGGGGCAGGGGTACGGACACCATATATTTT. The encoded protein is CASTSRGRGTDTIYF. The full variable domain, its missing parts supplied by reference TRBV19 and TRBJ1-3, is DGGITQSPKYLFRKEGQNVTLSCEQNLNHDAMYWYRQDPGQGLRLIYYSQIVNDFQKGDIAEGYSVSREKKESFPLTVTSAQKNPTAFYLCASTSRGRGTDTIYFGEGSWLTVV.

This clone was found once. This rearrangement joins TRBV3-1 (or the pseudogene TRBV3-2) to TRBJ1-1; unclear D gene. Germline V gives CDR1 LGHDT, CDR2 YNNKEL (reference sequence). This CDR3 region has 14 residues. Trimming removed 1 base from V and 6 bases from J, with 12 bases in between. The CDR3 loop reads CASSQGAGSPEAFF. The CDR3 bases are TGTGCCAGCAGCCAAGGAGCAGGAAGCCCTGAAGCTTTCTTT.

The chain joins TRBV19 to TRBJ1-2; D is ambiguous. Per the germline V gene, CDR1 is LNHDA and CDR2 is SQIVND (reference sequence). The ends were cut back, 5 bases at V and 4 bases at J, with 14 bases in the middle. There are 14 residues in the CDR3. The CDR3 spells CASSPQTTVYGYTF. CDR3 bases: TGTGCCAGTAGTCCCCAGACAACTGTCTATGGCTACACCTTC. The whole variable domain, remainder taken from reference TRBV19 and TRBJ1-2, is DGGITQSPKYLFRKEGQNVTLSCEQNLNHDAMYWYRQDPGQGLRLIYYSQIVNDFQKGDIAEGYSVSREKKESFPLTVTSAQKNPTAFYLCASSPQTTVYGYTFGSGTRLTVV.

DNA for the CDR3: TGTGCTAGTGGCGGAGGGGGCCCTGATAGCAATCAGCCCCAGCATTTT. This translates into CASGGGGPDSNQPQHF. J is TRBJ1-5 and V is TRBV12-5; 7 bases align to TRBD1. The length of the CDR3 is 16 residues. The junction had 8 bases not matched to a gene; V was cut back by 6 bases and J by 0 bases. CDR1 is LGHNT, CDR2 FRNRAP, per germline.

The rearrangement links TRBV7-8 to TRBJ2-7; tentative D call: TRBD1 (6 bases). The V end was cut by 2 bases, the J end by 5 bases, with 10 bases between. Germline-derived CDR1 and CDR2 are SGHVS and FQNEAQ. CDR3 length: 13 residues. For the CDR3, the DNA is TGTGCCAGCAGCTTATACGCAGGGGACGAGCAGTACTTC. Residues: CASSLYAGDEQYF.